Listed here are 20 T cell receptor beta chains from one sample, sequenced in a study of glioma-infiltrating T cells after dendritic cell vaccination. This table comes from immunoSEQ multiplex PCR, and its TCRdb copy is limited to in-frame clones, with some not included. The table shows around 100,000 clones, with around 83% occurring only once. Time point noted: after dendritic cell vaccination, including at tumor progression/relapse. This specimen consisted of blood, obtained after dendritic cell vaccination. The receptors were gathered from a human donor with glioblastoma.

The rearrangement joins TRBV6-5 to TRBJ1-4, with 7 bases matching TRBD1. The CDR3 has 14 residues. With 5 bases clipped from V and 6 bases from J, the junction kept 6 bases outside the gene matches. Germline CDR1 is MNHEY and CDR2 is SVGAGI. DNA for the CDR3: TGTGCCAGCAGTAGAGACAGGGATGATGAAAAACTGTTTTTT. Its translation: CASSRDRDDEKLFF.

This rearrangement joins TRBV5-1 to TRBJ2-5; TRBD2 matches 14 bases. Germline lookup yields CDR1 SGHRS and CDR2 YFSETQ. With 3 bases clipped from V and 4 bases from J, the junction kept 2 bases outside the gene matches. The CDR3 is 15 amino acids. Here the CDR3 reads CASSSGTSGGETQYF. The CDR3 nucleotides are TGCGCCAGCAGCTCCGGGACTAGCGGGGGAGAGACCCAGTACTTC.

The V and J genes are TRBV5-1 and TRBJ1-4; 7 bases line up with TRBD1. The CDR3 has 15 amino acids. J gave up 2 bases and V 4 bases, and 5 bases lay outside the gene matches. CDR1 is SGHRS, CDR2 YFSETQ, per germline. CDR3 DNA sequence: TGCGCCAGCAGCCCTGACAGGGCGACTAATGAAAAACTGTTTTTT. Its protein is CASSPDRATNEKLFF.

The chain joins TRBV13 to TRBJ1-5, with TRBD1 identical over 11 bases. CDR3 length: 14 residues. Germline assignment: CDR1 PRHDT and CDR2 FYEKMQ (reference sequence). With 5 bases clipped from V and 5 bases from J, the junction kept 2 bases outside the gene matches. The CDR3 reads CASSAGQGDQPQHF. The CDR3 nucleotides read TGTGCCAGCAGCGCGGGACAGGGGGATCAGCCCCAGCATTTT.

The V gene is TRBV9, the J gene TRBJ2-3; 7 bases are a match to TRBD2. CDR1 is SGDLS and CDR2 is YYNGEE in the germline V gene. The CDR3 totals 17 residues. Losses at the gene ends were 0 bases for V and 0 bases for J; bases not matched to a gene: 7. CDR3 nucleotide sequence: TGTGCCAGCAGCGTAGGGAATAGCGGGTCAAGCACAGATACGCAGTATTTT. This gives the protein CASSVGNSGSSTDTQYF.

This clone was recorded a few times. This rearrangement joins TRBV4-2 to TRBJ1-5; D unresolved. The germline gives CDR1 LGHNA, CDR2 YNFKEQ. Trimming took 0 bases from V and 10 from J, leaving 13 bases between them. The length of the CDR3 is 14 residues. The chain's CDR3 is CASSQEEGGRPQHF. As DNA, the CDR3 is TGTGCCAGCAGCCAAGAAGAGGGTGGAAGACCCCAGCATTTT.

V and J are TRBV29-1 and TRBJ2-6; 16 bases are shared with TRBD2. This CDR3 is built from 17 residues. Per the germline V gene, CDR1 is SQVTM and CDR2 is ANQGSEA. The V gene end was trimmed by 4 bases and the J gene end by 3 bases; junction bases not matched to a gene: 3. The CDR3 loop reads CSVAGLAGGLGANVLTF. CDR3 DNA: TGCAGCGTTGCGGGACTAGCGGGGGGGCTTGGGGCCAACGTCCTGACTTTC.

The V call is TRBV9, the J call TRBJ1-6; a possible D gene is TRBD1 (5 bases). The CDR3 is 13 residues long. Trimming removed 3 bases from V and 7 bases from J, with 8 bases in between. CDR1 and CDR2 from the germline V gene are SGDLS and YYNGEE. CDR3 nucleotide sequence: TGTGCCAGCAGCGGACAGTCCAATTCACCCCTCCACTTT. This translates into CASSGQSNSPLHF.

This clone was detected once. The chain recombines TRBV7-9 with TRBJ1-2, with D possibly being TRBD1 (5 bases). This CDR3 contains 14 residues. V dropped 7 bases and J dropped 4 bases, with 16 bases sitting between them. Germline loops: CDR1 SEHNR, CDR2 FQNEAQ (reference sequence). The CDR3 loop is CASNSLEGSYGYTF. The CDR3 DNA reads TGTGCCAGCAACTCCCTGGAGGGGTCCTATGGCTACACCTTC.

The chain is built from TRBV7-6 and TRBJ2-7; TRBD1 agrees at 8 bases. The germline CDR1 and CDR2 sequences are SGHVS and FNYEAQ. V lost 5 bases, J lost 2 bases, and 8 bases stayed unmatched. CDR3 size: 15 residues. This chain's CDR3 is CASSPDRVQTYEQYF. The CDR3, as DNA: TGTGCCAGCAGCCCGGACAGGGTGCAAACCTACGAGCAGTACTTC.

This chain uses TRBV7-6 with TRBJ2-7, with TRBD2 identical over 9 bases. Germline lookup yields CDR1 SGHVS and CDR2 FNYEAQ. V dropped 5 bases and J dropped 2; count of bases not matched to a gene: 7. CDR3 length: 15 amino acids. The CDR3 protein is CASSPGSGGTYEQYF. In DNA form, the CDR3 reads TGTGCCAGCAGCCCAGGTAGCGGGGGTACCTACGAGCAGTACTTC.

The chain has TRBV4-2 and TRBJ1-2; 8 bases fit TRBD1. Germline V lookup: CDR1 LGHNA, CDR2 YNFKEQ. This CDR3 is built from 15 residues. V was clipped by 3 bases and J by 3 bases; unmatched bases: 6. The DNA for the CDR3 is TGTGCCAGCAGCCATCTCGGACAGGGTGACTATGGCTACACCTTC. It specifies CASSHLGQGDYGYTF.

This clone was counted once. DNA for the CDR3: TGTGCCAGCAGCCAATCGCACGGTTACAATGAGCAGTTCTTC. Protein sequence: CASSQSHGYNEQFF. V gene TRBV7-2 combines with J gene TRBJ2-1; D unresolved. This CDR3 is built from 14 residues. V lost 5 bases, J lost 4 bases, and 12 bases lay in between. The germline V gene encodes CDR1 SGHTA and CDR2 FQGNSA.

The chain has TRBV29-1 and TRBJ1-2; 11 nucleotides line up with TRBD1. V dropped 6 bases and J dropped 6; count of bases not matched to a gene: 3. CDR1 and CDR2 (germline): SQVTM, ANQGSEA. There are 12 residues in the CDR3. The CDR3 spells CSVGTGGDGYTF. The CDR3 DNA is TGCAGCGTGGGGACAGGGGGAGATGGCTACACCTTC.

This clone was counted between two and nine times. The genes are TRBV25-1 and TRBJ2-6, with a tentative D call TRBD1 (5 bases). Trimming left V 5 bases short and J 0 bases short, with 14 bases between. This CDR3 spans 17 amino acids. Germline V gene data show CDR1 as MGHDK and CDR2 as SYGVNS. CDR3 in DNA: TGTGCCAGCAGTCCAGGGAATACGTACTCTGGGGCCAACGTCCTGACTTTC. Translated: CASSPGNTYSGANVLTF.

This chain connects TRBV29-1 to TRBJ1-1; D not resolved. The CDR3 is 12 amino acids. From germline, CDR1 is SQVTM and CDR2 ANQGSEA. Trimming pared 4 bases from V and 0 bases from J, leaving 6 bases between. CDR3 sequence (DNA): TGCAGCGTTGTTTCGGTGAACACTGAAGCTTTCTTT. Its translation: CSVVSVNTEAFF.

V usage is TRBV12-5 and J usage is TRBJ1-2, with TRBD1 matching 8 bases. Looked up from germline, CDR1 is LGHNT and CDR2 is FRNRAP. The CDR3 runs to 13 residues. The ends lost 6 bases at V and 6 bases at J; junction bases unmatched: 6. CDR3 nucleotide sequence: TGTGCTAGTGGGCGACAGGGGTTTGATGGCTACACCTTC. Encoded protein: CASGRQGFDGYTF. The full variable domain, in which reference TRBV12-5 and TRBJ1-2 provide the parts outside the CDR3, is DARVTQTPRHKVTEMGQEVTMRCQPILGHNTVFWYRQTMMQGLELLAYFRNRAPLDDSGMPKDRFSAEMPDATLATLKIQPSEPRDSAVYFCASGRQGFDGYTFGSGTRLTVV.

The chain employs TRBV4-1 and TRBJ2-3, with 8 positions matching TRBD1. With V trimmed by 0 bases and J by 9 bases, 8 bases remained unmatched. CDR1 and CDR2 (germline): MGHRA, YSYEKL. This CDR3 is built from 15 residues. The chain's CDR3 is CASSQDRGRQGTQYF. CDR3 sequence (DNA): TGCGCCAGCAGCCAAGACCGAGGACGACAGGGGACGCAGTATTTT.

This clone was detected once. CDR3 residues: CASSQDAAGRQNNEQFF. DNA of the CDR3: TGCGCCAGCAGCCAAGACGCAGCGGGACGACAAAACAATGAGCAGTTCTTC. V usage is TRBV4-3 and J usage is TRBJ2-1, with 7 positions matching TRBD2. CDR3 size: 17 residues. The ends lost 0 bases at V and 5 bases at J; junction bases unmatched: 10. In germline, CDR1 is LGHNA, CDR2 YSLEER.

The chain recombines TRBV4-2 with TRBJ1-1; maybe TRBD1 (6 bases). The CDR3 is 15 residues long. Trimming removed 4 bases from V and 4 bases from J, with 16 bases in between. The V gene's germline CDR1 is LGHNA and CDR2 YNFKEQ. CDR3 region: CASSLTSGAPTEAFF. The CDR3 nucleotides read TGTGCCAGCAGCCTCACTTCAGGGGCCCCCACTGAAGCTTTCTTT.